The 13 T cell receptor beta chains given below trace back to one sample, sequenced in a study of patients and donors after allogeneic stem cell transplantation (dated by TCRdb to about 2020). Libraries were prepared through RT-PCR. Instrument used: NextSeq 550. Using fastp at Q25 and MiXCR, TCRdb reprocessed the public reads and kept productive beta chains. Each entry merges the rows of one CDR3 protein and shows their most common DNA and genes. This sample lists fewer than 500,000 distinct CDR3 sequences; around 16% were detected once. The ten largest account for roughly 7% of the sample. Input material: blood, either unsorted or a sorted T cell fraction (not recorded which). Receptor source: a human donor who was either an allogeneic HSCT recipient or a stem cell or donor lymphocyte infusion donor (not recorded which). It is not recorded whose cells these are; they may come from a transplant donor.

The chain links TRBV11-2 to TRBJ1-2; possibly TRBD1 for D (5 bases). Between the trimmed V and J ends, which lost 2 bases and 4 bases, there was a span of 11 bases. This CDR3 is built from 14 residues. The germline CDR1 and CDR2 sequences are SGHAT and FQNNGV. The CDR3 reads CASSLRSGLYGYTF. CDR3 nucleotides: TGTGCCAGCAGCTTAAGGTCGGGGCTCTATGGCTACACCTTC.

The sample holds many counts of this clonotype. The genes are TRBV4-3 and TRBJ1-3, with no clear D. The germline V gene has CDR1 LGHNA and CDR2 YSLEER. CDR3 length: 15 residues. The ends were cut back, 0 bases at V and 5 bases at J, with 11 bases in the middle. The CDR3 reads CASSQDFSLRNTIYF. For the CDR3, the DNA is TGCGCCAGCAGCCAAGATTTTAGCCTTCGAAACACCATATATTTT.

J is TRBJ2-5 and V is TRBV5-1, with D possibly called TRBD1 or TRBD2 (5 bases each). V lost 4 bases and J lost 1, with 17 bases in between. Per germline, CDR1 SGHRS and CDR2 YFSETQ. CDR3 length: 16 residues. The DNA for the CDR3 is TGCGCCAGCAGCCCCCTCCAGTGGGGGACCCAAGAGACCCAGTACTTC. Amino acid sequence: CASSPLQWGTQETQYF.

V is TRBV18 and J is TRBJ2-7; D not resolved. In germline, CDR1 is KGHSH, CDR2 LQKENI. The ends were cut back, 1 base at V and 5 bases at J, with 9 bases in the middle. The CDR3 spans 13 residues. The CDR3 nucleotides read TGTGCCAGCTCACCACAGGGTCGGAACGAGCAGTACTTC. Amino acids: CASSPQGRNEQYF.

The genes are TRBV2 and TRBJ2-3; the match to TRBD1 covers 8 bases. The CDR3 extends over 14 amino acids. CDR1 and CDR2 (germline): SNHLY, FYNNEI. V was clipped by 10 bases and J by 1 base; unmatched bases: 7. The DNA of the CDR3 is TGTGCCAATGGACAGGGAACGGGCACAGATACGCAGTATTTT. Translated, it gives CANGQGTGTDTQYF.

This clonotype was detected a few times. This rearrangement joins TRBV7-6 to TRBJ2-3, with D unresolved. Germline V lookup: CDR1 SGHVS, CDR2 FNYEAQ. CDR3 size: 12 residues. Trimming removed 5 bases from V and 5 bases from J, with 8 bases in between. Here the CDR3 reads CASSARVDTQYF. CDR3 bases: TGTGCCAGCAGCGCCCGGGTAGATACGCAGTATTTT.

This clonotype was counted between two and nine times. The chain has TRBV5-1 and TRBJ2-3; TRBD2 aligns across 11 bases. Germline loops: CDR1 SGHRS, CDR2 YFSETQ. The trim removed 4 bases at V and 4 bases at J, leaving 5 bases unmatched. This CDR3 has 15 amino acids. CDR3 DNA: TGCGCCAGCAGCCGCACTAGCGGGAGCCCAGATACGCAGTATTTT. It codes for CASSRTSGSPDTQYF.

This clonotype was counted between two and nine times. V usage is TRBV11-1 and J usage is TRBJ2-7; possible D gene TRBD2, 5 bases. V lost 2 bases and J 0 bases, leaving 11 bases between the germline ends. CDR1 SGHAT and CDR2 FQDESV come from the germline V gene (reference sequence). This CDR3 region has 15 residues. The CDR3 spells CASSLLTGSSYEQYF. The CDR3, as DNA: TGTGCCAGCAGCTTACTGACGGGGAGCTCCTACGAGCAGTACTTC.

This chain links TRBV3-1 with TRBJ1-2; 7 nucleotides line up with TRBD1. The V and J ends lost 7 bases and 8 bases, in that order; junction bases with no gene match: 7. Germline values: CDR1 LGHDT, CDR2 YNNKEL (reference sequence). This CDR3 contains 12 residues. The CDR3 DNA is TGTGCCAGCAAACAGGGGCCGTTGGGCTACACCTTC. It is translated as CASKQGPLGYTF.

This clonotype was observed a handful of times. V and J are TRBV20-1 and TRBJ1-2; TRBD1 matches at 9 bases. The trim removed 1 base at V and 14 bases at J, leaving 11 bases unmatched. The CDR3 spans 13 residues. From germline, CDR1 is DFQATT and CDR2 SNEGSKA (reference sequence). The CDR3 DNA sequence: TGCAGTGCTAGAGCCCCCGGGACAGGGTCACGGACCTTC. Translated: CSARAPGTGSRTF.

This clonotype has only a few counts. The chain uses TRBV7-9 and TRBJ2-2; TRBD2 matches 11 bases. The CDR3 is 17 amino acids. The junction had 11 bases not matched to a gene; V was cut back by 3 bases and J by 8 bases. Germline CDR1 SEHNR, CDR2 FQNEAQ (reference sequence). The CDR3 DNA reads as TGTGCCAGCAGCTTTCCCCCGACTAGCGGGACCCAAGGGGAGCTGTTTTTT. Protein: CASSFPPTSGTQGELFF.

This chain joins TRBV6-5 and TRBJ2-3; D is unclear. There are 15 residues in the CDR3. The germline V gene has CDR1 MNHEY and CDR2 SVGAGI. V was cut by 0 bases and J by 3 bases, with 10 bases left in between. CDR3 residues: CASSYSRSGTDTQYF. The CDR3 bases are TGTGCCAGCAGTTACTCGCGGAGTGGGACAGATACGCAGTATTTT.

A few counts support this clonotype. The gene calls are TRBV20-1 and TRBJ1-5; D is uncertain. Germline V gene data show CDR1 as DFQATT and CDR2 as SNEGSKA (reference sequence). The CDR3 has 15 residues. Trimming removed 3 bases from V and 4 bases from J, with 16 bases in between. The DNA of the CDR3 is TGCAGTGCTAGGGAGGATGGGCGGGGTAATCAGCCCCAGCATTTT. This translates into CSAREDGRGNQPQHF.